This TCR beta chain was sequenced in a study of T-cell reconstitution after alpha-beta-depleted transplantation in children. Findings and caveats of the study: Several hundred expanded graft clones reportedly were the source of alpha-beta T cells about two months after transplant. One year post-transplant, T-cell counts and diversity were largely derived from T cells produced anew. Surviving recipient T cells and thymic progenitors accounted for the high day-60 TCRbeta diversity observed in some patients.

V was trimmed by 7 bases and J by 4 bases, leaving 4 bases between them. This CDR3 has 11 residues. This clonotype was seen many times. Its antigen remains unidentified. The TCRbeta library was prepared with unique molecular identifiers. Each CDR3 protein is one row after TCRdb ran MiXCR on the PCR reads. Here the sample spans tens of thousands of distinct CDR3 sequences, around 6.3% being singletons. Sequencing was performed on PBMCs, mostly from graft donor cells, taken 180 days after TCRalphabeta/CD19-depleted stem cell transplant. The rearrangement links TRBV12-3 or TRBV12-4 to TRBJ2-2; D is unclear. The TCR originated in a male patient younger than 18 who had a stem cell transplant for acute myeloid leukemia, so the T cells may come from the graft donor. CDR3 sequence (DNA): TGTGCCAGCACGACCACCGGGGAGCTGTTTTTT. It is translated as CASTTTGELFF.